Listed below are T cell receptor beta chains from one sample, sequenced in a study of T cell responses to AZD1222 COVID-19 vaccine. Sequencing was performed with immunoSEQ multiplex PCR; in TCRdb, only in-frame clones are kept and a portion is missing. Of over 100,000 clones listed, just over 90% are singletons. Material: peripheral blood, obtained 28 days after the second AZD1222 dose. Receptors originate from an adult who received the AZD1222 COVID-19 vaccine. The CDR3 runs from the conserved cysteine through the conserved F or W. Size tells how often a clone was seen (once, few, many) or the class of an expanded clone, and some rows leave it out.

NA,TRBJ1-2,TRBV6-5,CASSYSGGRGYGYTF
once,TRBJ2-1,TRBV5-1,CASSLVWRDNEQFF
NA,TRBJ1-2,TRBV10-3,CAISPGQGNYGYTF
NA,TRBJ2-3,TRBV20-1,CSASKQDTQYF
NA,TRBJ1-5,TRBV24-1,CATSDVYSNQPQHF
NA,TRBJ1-1,TRBV2,CASSYGPAGAFF
NA,TRBJ2-7,TRBV30,CAWSFKAGVNEQYF
NA,TRBJ2-1,TRBV7-6,CASSLGTSGDYNEQFF
NA,TRBJ2-3,TRBV15,CATSRVSGRSTDTQYF
NA,TRBJ1-1,TRBV9,CASSVAGTEAFF
NA,TRBJ2-3,TRBV28,CASRGSHSTDTQYF
NA,TRBJ2-1,TRBV10-3,CAISEPEGRGIRREQFF
NA,TRBJ2-7,TRBV6-7,CASTTGTGGSYEQYF
NA,TRBJ2-7,TRBV5-8,CASSLGTLSTDWQYF
NA,TRBJ2-7,TRBV27,CASSLGQGIVRRYEQYF
NA,TRBJ1-5,TRBV3-1/TRBV3-2,CASSQAPNQPQHF
NA,TRBJ1-5,TRBV30,CAWRARTSNQPQHF
NA,TRBJ1-4,TRBV27,CASSSKRTGGFFGSNEKLFF
NA,TRBJ2-3,TRBV9,CASSVSASSTDTQYF
NA,TRBJ1-1,TRBV29-1,CSVGTGWTEAFF
NA,TRBJ2-1,TRBV7-2,CASSPGGAGNNEQFF
NA,TRBJ1-3,TRBV4-1,CASSHDFTPSNTIYF
NA,TRBJ2-7,TRBV6-2/TRBV6-3,CASSYQSYEQYF
NA,TRBJ1-2,TRBV14,CASSRTGGESKYGYTF
NA,TRBJ1-5,TRBV12-5,CASGLGPGTGGGWNQPQHF
NA,TRBJ1-2,TRBV21-1,CASSKGGSLTPYGYTF
NA,TRBJ1-4,TRBV19,CASSKGSISTNEKLFF
NA,TRBJ1-2,TRBV6-5,CASSFGQEDGYTF
NA,TRBJ2-3,TRBV29-1,CSVTGTITDTQYF
NA,TRBJ2-3,TRBV10-3,CAISEAGGSDTQYF
NA,TRBJ2-7,TRBV5-1,CASSLQGLHEQYF
once,TRBJ1-5,TRBV6-5,CASRFRWGNQPQHF
NA,TRBJ1-1,TRBV18,CASSPAGGTEAFF
NA,TRBJ1-2,TRBV7-8,CASSQGLRSYGYTF
NA,TRBJ1-2,TRBV7-5,CARSLASEEGWSGYTF
NA,TRBJ1-2,TRBV15,CATTDPVLGQGPYGYTF
NA,TRBJ2-4,TRBV9,CASSVAVRLAKNIQYF
NA,TRBJ1-5,TRBV5-1,CASSLGTASNQPQHF
NA,TRBJ2-7,TRBV5-6,CASRLGPQGPEQYF
NA,TRBJ2-7,TRBV6-5,CASSYGERQGAYEQYF
NA,TRBJ1-3,TRBV30,CAWSVLRTFRSGNTIYF
once,TRBJ2-1,TRBV7-9,CASSLAGTTNEQFF
NA,TRBJ1-2,TRBV19,CASSIIASYGYTF
NA,TRBJ1-1,TRBV7-2,CASSHTTGEAFF
NA,TRBJ2-3,TRBV9,CASSVAGTDTQYF